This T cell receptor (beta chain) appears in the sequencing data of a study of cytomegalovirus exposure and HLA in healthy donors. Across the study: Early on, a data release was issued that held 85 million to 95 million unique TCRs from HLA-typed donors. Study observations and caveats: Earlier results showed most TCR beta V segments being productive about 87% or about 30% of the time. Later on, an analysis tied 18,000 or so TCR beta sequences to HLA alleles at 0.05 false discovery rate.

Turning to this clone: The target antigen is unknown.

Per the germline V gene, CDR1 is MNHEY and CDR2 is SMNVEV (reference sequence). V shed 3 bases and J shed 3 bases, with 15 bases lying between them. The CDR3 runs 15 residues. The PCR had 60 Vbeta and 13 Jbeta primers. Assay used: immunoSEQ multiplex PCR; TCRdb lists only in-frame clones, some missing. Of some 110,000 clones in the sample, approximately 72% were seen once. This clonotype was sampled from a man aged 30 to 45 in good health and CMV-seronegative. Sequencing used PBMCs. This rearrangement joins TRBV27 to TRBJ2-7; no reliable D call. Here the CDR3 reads CASSFGQLPLYEQYF. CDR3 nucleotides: TGTGCCAGCAGTTTTGGGCAGCTCCCCCTCTACGAGCAGTACTTC.